A single sample gave rise to the 15 T cell receptor beta chains below, sequenced in a study of blood T cell repertoires in COVID-19. Here immunoSEQ multiplex PCR was the method, and the copy in TCRdb shows in-frame clones only, minus some. The table lists 60,000 or so clones, 80% to 90% of them singletons. The sample comprised peripheral blood. These receptors all stem from a human donor with active COVID-19. The donor label of this sample is uncertain.

V gene TRBV2 combines with J gene TRBJ2-5; D perhaps matches TRBD2 (6 bases). The CDR3 sequence is 15 residues long. V dropped 4 bases and J dropped 1 base, with 13 bases sitting between them. Germline CDR1 SNHLY, CDR2 FYNNEI. CDR3 nucleotide sequence: TGTGCCAGCAGTGCCGCGGGACCTAGCCAAGAGACCCAGTACTTC. Its translation is CASSAAGPSQETQYF.

The rearrangement joins TRBV6-5 to TRBJ1-6, with 8 bases fitting TRBD1. Germline V gene data show CDR1 as MNHEY and CDR2 as SVGAGI. The CDR3 runs 12 residues. V lost 6 bases and J lost 8; bases outside the gene matches: 0. The CDR3 region has the DNA TGTGCCAGCAGGGACAGGGATTCACCCCTCCACTTT. It encodes CASRDRDSPLHF.

This clone came up a few times. The chain is built from TRBV4-3 and TRBJ1-6, with D possibly TRBD1 on 6 matching bases. Germline lookup yields CDR1 LGHNA and CDR2 YSLEER. The CDR3 contains 17 residues. Trimming pared 2 bases from V and 9 bases from J, leaving 20 bases between. The CDR3 protein is CASSQSFGGRRRSPLHF. As DNA, the CDR3 is TGCGCCAGCAGCCAATCGTTTGGGGGCCGTAGACGTTCACCCCTCCACTTT.

This chain connects TRBV7-8 to TRBJ1-2, with D tentatively TRBD1 (5 bases). This CDR3 comprises 15 residues. Looked up from germline, CDR1 is SGHVS and CDR2 is FQNEAQ. Trimming shortened V by 5 bases and J by 5 bases, and 18 bases separated the two germline ends. CDR3 nucleotides: TGTGCCAGCAGCGCCACAACGTCTAGGGGTTATGGCTACACCTTC. Residues: CASSATTSRGYGYTF.

V and J are TRBV11-3 and TRBJ2-7; TRBD2 aligns across 12 bases. The CDR3 runs to 20 residues. Losses at the gene ends were 3 bases for V and 3 bases for J; bases not matched to a gene: 18. Germline lookup yields CDR1 SGHNT and CDR2 YENEEA. The CDR3 region has the DNA TGTGCCAGCAGCTTCCCCGGGCTAGCGGGGGGGCCCCGGAGGGTCTACGAGCAGTACTTC. Protein sequence: CASSFPGLAGGPRRVYEQYF. Supplemented by reference TRBV11-3 and TRBJ2-7, the full variable domain reads EAGVVQSPRYKIIEKKQPVAFWCNPISGHNTLYWYLQNLGQGPELLIRYENEEAVDDSQLPKDRFSAERLKGVDSTLKIQPAELGDSAVYLCASSFPGLAGGPRRVYEQYFGPGTRLTVT.

The chain couples TRBV18 to TRBJ2-7, with 14 bases aligning to TRBD2. This CDR3 comprises 19 residues. V lost 4 bases and J lost 1; bases outside the gene matches: 12. Germline V lookup: CDR1 KGHSH, CDR2 LQKENI. The DNA of the CDR3 is TGTGCCAGCTCACTCAAACATGGGACTAGCGGGGGTACATCCTACGAGCAGTACTTC. Its translation is CASSLKHGTSGGTSYEQYF.

The CDR3 bases are TGTGCCAGCAGCCTACAGGGGAATAGCAATCAGCCCCAGCATTTT. This encodes CASSLQGNSNQPQHF. The V call is TRBV6-5, the J call TRBJ1-5; 7 nucleotides line up with TRBD1. Per the germline V gene, CDR1 is MNHEY and CDR2 is SVGAGI. CDR3 size: 15 residues. Trimming cost V 6 bases and J 0 bases; bases outside gene matches: 5.

The rearrangement links TRBV28 to TRBJ1-1; a weak D match, TRBD1 (5 bases). In germline, CDR1 is MDHEN, CDR2 SYDVKM. This CDR3 is built from 14 residues. Trimming removed 4 bases at V and 2 bases at J, with 11 bases between. CDR3 DNA: TGTGCCAGCAGTTCCGGGGGGGTAAACACTGAAGCTTTCTTT. Its protein is CASSSGGVNTEAFF.

This clone turned up a few times. This sequence joins TRBV6-6 and TRBJ2-1, with D tentatively TRBD2 (5 bases). Germline V gives CDR1 MNHNY, CDR2 SVGAGI (reference sequence). Trimming took 6 bases from V and 4 from J, leaving 19 bases between them. CDR3 length equals 16 residues. For the CDR3, the DNA is TGTGCCAGCAGACCCGACTATAGCAGGTTTTACAATGAGCAGTTCTTC. Residues: CASRPDYSRFYNEQFF.

The chain carries TRBV7-9 and TRBJ2-2, with D possibly TRBD1 on 6 matching bases. The CDR3 covers 15 residues. The V and J ends lost 4 bases and 4 bases respectively, with 13 bases between them. CDR1 and CDR2 (germline): SEHNR, FQNEAQ (reference sequence). CDR3 nucleotide sequence: TGTGCCAGCAGCTCACAGGGTTGGACCACCGGGGAGCTGTTTTTT. Its translation is CASSSQGWTTGELFF.

This sequence joins TRBV27 and TRBJ2-1, with 12 bases identical to TRBD2. The J segment lost 8 bases and the V segment lost 6 bases, leaving 20 bases of the junction unmatched. The germline CDR1 and CDR2 sequences are MNHEY and SMNVEV (reference sequence). The CDR3 totals 19 residues. CDR3 sequence (DNA): TGTGCCAGCAGGGTAGGGTGGACTAGCGGGATGGCGGTCCGGCATGAGCAGTTCTTC. It yields the protein CASRVGWTSGMAVRHEQFF.

This clone was seen once. J is TRBJ2-1 and V is TRBV13; 8 positions match TRBD2. With 2 bases clipped from V and 5 bases from J, the junction kept 8 bases outside the gene matches. CDR1 PRHDT and CDR2 FYEKMQ come from the germline V gene (reference sequence). The length of the CDR3 is 16 residues. CDR3 residues: CASSLKRLALNNEQFF. CDR3 coding DNA: TGTGCCAGCAGCTTAAAGCGACTAGCGCTGAACAATGAGCAGTTCTTC.

The chain joins TRBV7-9 to TRBJ2-5; D ambiguous. Germline values: CDR1 SEHNR, CDR2 FQNEAQ (reference sequence). The CDR3 consists of 9 residues. Trimming shortened V by 10 bases and J by 3 bases, and 3 bases separated the two germline ends. The CDR3 nucleotides are TGTGCCACCAAAGAGACCCAGTACTTC. Translation gives CATKETQYF.

V is TRBV29-1 and J is TRBJ2-7, with 8 bases fitting TRBD1. CDR1 is SQVTM and CDR2 is ANQGSEA in the germline V gene. This CDR3 is built from 15 residues. The junction had 7 bases not matched to a gene; V was cut back by 2 bases and J by 1 base. For the CDR3, the DNA is TGCAGCGTTGAATCCGGGACAGGTGGGTCCTACGAGCAGTACTTC. Encoded protein: CSVESGTGGSYEQYF.

V usage is TRBV7-9 and J usage is TRBJ2-6; D gene unclear. Germline loops: CDR1 SEHNR, CDR2 FQNEAQ (reference sequence). This CDR3 is built from 16 residues. Trimming shortened V by 3 bases and J by 2 bases, and 11 bases separated the two germline ends. The CDR3 here is CASSFFSLPGANVLTF. CDR3 DNA sequence: TGTGCCAGCAGCTTTTTTTCCCTCCCTGGGGCCAACGTCCTGACTTTC.